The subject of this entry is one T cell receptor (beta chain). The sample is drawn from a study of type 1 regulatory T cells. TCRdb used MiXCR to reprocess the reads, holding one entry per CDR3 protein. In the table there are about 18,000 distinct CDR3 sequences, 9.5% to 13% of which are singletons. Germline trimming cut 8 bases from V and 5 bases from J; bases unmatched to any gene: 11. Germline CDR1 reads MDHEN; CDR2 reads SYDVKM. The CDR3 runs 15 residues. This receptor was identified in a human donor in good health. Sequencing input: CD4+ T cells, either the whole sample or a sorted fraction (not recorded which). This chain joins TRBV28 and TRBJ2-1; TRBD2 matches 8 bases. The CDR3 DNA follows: TGTGCCAGCTTACTTAGCGGGAAGCTCAACAATGAGCAGTTCTTC. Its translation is CASLLSGKLNNEQFF.